Listed here are 26 T cell receptor beta chains from one sample, sequenced in a study of type 1 and type 2 diabetes patients. Genomic DNA was the PCR template. The TCR beta CDR3 region was amplified using 30 forward and 13 reverse primers. MiXCR was run by TCRdb on the multiplex PCR reads, yielding one entry per CDR3 protein. Among 250,000 or so distinct CDR3 sequences listed, around 47% were seen once. The sequencing input was peripheral blood mononuclear cells (PBMCs). All receptors come from a man between 18 and 29 years old with type 2 diabetes.

CDR3 amino acids: CSVVGGQGPYEQYF. DNA of the CDR3: TGCAGCGTTGTCGGGGGACAGGGGCCCTACGAGCAGTACTTC. This rearrangement joins TRBV29-1 to TRBJ2-7; TRBD1 matches at 10 bases. CDR1 is SQVTM and CDR2 is ANQGSEA in the germline V gene. The CDR3 loop spans 14 amino acids. Trimming cost V 4 bases and J 2 bases; bases outside gene matches: 5.

This clonotype was observed a few times. The J gene is TRBJ2-2, the V gene TRBV20-1; D gene uncertain. Per germline, CDR1 DFQATT and CDR2 SNEGSKA (reference sequence). The CDR3 has 12 amino acids. Trimming stripped 4 bases from V and 9 bases from J, with 12 bases between. The CDR3 DNA reads as TGCAGTGCTACCCCCGGCTCATGGGAGCTGTTTTTT. As protein: CSATPGSWELFF.

The chain carries TRBV27 and TRBJ2-2, with a weak D call TRBD1 (6 bases). V lost 6 bases and J 4 bases, leaving 12 bases between the germline ends. In germline, CDR1 is MNHEY, CDR2 SMNVEV (reference sequence). The CDR3 is made up of 14 amino acids. DNA of the CDR3: TGTGCCAGCAGACAGGGATCGGGCACCGGGGAGCTGTTTTTT. It is translated as CASRQGSGTGELFF.

The chain links TRBV7-8 to TRBJ1-2; D is possibly TRBD1 (5 bases). This CDR3 region has 14 residues. Per germline, CDR1 SGHVS and CDR2 FQNEAQ. Trimming removed 6 bases at V and 5 bases at J, with 16 bases between. CDR3 residues: CASRSGLSSYGYTF. Written as DNA, the CDR3 is TGTGCCAGCAGATCAGGGTTGAGCTCTTATGGCTACACCTTC.

This clonotype was detected only a few times. The V call is TRBV19, the J call TRBJ1-5, with D tentatively TRBD1 (5 bases). The CDR3 has 14 amino acids. The V end lost 8 bases, the J end lost 2 bases, and 13 bases lay between the germline ends. The germline V gene has CDR1 LNHDA and CDR2 SQIVND (reference sequence). This chain's CDR3 is CASVTVFGNQPQHF. The CDR3 bases are TGTGCCAGTGTGACAGTGTTCGGCAATCAGCCCCAGCATTTT.

CDR3 sequence reads: CASSSPDSFHEQFF. CDR3 in DNA: TGTGCCAGCAGCTCCCCGGACTCATTCCATGAGCAGTTCTTC. The chain combines TRBV7-3 with TRBJ2-1, with D maybe TRBD2 (5 bases). Germline V gene sequence: CDR1 SGHTA, CDR2 FQGTGA. Trimming pared 4 bases from V and 8 bases from J, leaving 15 bases between. The CDR3 spans 14 residues.

The V and J genes are TRBV12-3 or TRBV12-4 and TRBJ2-2; tentatively, D is TRBD1 (5 bases). The CDR3 sequence is 15 residues long. Trimming took off 6 bases at V and 1 base at J, with 12 bases between the two ends. Here the CDR3 DNA reads TGTGCCAGCAGGACATTGACAGAGAACACCGGGGAGCTGTTTTTT. Translating gives CASRTLTENTGELFF.

Points on this clonotype: Since a much larger clone is just one base distant, this may be a read error. This chain joins TRBV25-1 and TRBJ2-2, with 9 positions matching TRBD1. The CDR3 loop spans 16 amino acids. Losses at the gene ends were 5 bases for V and 9 bases for J; bases not matched to a gene: 13. CDR1 MGHDK and CDR2 SYGVNS come from the germline V gene. DNA of the CDR3: TGTGCCAGCAGTTACCCCACGGACAGGGGTACCAGGGAGCTGTTTTTT. Amino acids: CASSYPTDRGTRELFF.

This chain joins TRBV29-1 and TRBJ1-1, with unresolved D. The CDR3 length is 14 residues. CDR1 SQVTM and CDR2 ANQGSEA come from the germline V gene. V was clipped by 4 bases and J by 1 base, with 13 bases between them. The CDR3 region is CSVGAEPGNTEAFF. DNA of the CDR3: TGCAGCGTTGGAGCGGAGCCTGGGAACACTGAAGCTTTCTTT.

This clonotype was seen only once. The rearrangement joins TRBV7-2 to TRBJ1-2, with D tentatively TRBD1 (6 bases). The germline V and J ends were trimmed by 5 bases and 4 bases, with 17 bases remaining between them. This CDR3 has 15 amino acids. The germline V gene has CDR1 SGHTA and CDR2 FQGNSA. CDR3 coding DNA: TGTGCCAGCAGCCCACCAGGGGTAGGGATCTATGGCTACACCTTC. It translates to CASSPPGVGIYGYTF.

The rearrangement joins TRBV10-1 to TRBJ1-2; tentatively, D is TRBD1 (5 bases). CDR1 is WNHNN and CDR2 is SYGVQD in the germline V gene (reference sequence). This CDR3 is 18 amino acids long. V lost 2 bases and J lost 3, with 22 bases in between. DNA of the CDR3: TGCGCCAGCAGTGAGGGTTTTCTTATGGGGGGTCCTGACTATGGCTACACCTTC. It is translated as CASSEGFLMGGPDYGYTF.

The chain employs TRBV19 and TRBJ2-7; no reliable D call. Germline V CDR1 and CDR2: LNHDA, SQIVND (reference sequence). This CDR3 contains 13 residues. V lost 3 bases and J 6 bases, leaving 12 bases between the germline ends. The CDR3: CASSIPDRREQYF. The CDR3 DNA is TGTGCCAGTAGTATCCCCGACCGACGCGAGCAGTACTTC.

This rearrangement joins TRBV28 to TRBJ1-1; D not certain. CDR1 is MDHEN, CDR2 SYDVKM, per germline. The V end lost 11 bases, the J end lost 3 bases, and 13 bases lay between the germline ends. The CDR3 has 12 amino acids. CDR3 region: CAGKRPHTEAFF. For the CDR3, the DNA is TGTGCCGGCAAACGGCCGCACACTGAAGCTTTCTTT.

This sequence joins TRBV28 and TRBJ2-7, with 7 bases that match TRBD1. Trimming cost V 8 bases and J 3 bases; bases outside gene matches: 10. The CDR3 is 14 residues long. The germline gives CDR1 MDHEN, CDR2 SYDVKM. The CDR3 spells CASQAPGQIYEQYF. The CDR3 coding sequence is TGTGCCAGCCAAGCTCCGGGACAGATCTACGAGCAGTACTTC.

This chain joins TRBV28 and TRBJ1-2; possibly TRBD1 for D (6 bases). The germline V and J ends were trimmed by 6 bases and 0 bases, with 14 bases remaining between them. The CDR3 runs 15 residues. Germline lookup yields CDR1 MDHEN and CDR2 SYDVKM. In DNA form, the CDR3 reads TGTGCCAGCAGCTTAGGGGGGCATACTAACTATGGCTACACCTTC. This gives the protein CASSLGGHTNYGYTF.

The J gene is TRBJ2-7, the V gene TRBV19, with TRBD2 matching 10 bases. The CDR3 is 15 amino acids. V was clipped by 3 bases and J by 3 bases; unmatched bases: 5. CDR1 is LNHDA and CDR2 is SQIVND in the germline V gene (reference sequence). DNA for the CDR3: TGTGCCAGTAGTATCTCAGCGGGAGGGCTCTACGAGCAGTACTTC. Translated: CASSISAGGLYEQYF. Looking up the rest from reference TRBV19 and TRBJ2-7 gives the full variable domain: DGGITQSPKYLFRKEGQNVTLSCEQNLNHDAMYWYRQDPGQGLRLIYYSQIVNDFQKGDIAEGYSVSREKKESFPLTVTSAQKNPTAFYLCASSISAGGLYEQYFGPGTRLTVT.

This clonotype occurred many times. V is TRBV10-1 and J is TRBJ1-1; unclear D gene. The germline V and J ends were trimmed by 6 bases and 0 bases, with 8 bases remaining between them. Germline V gene sequence: CDR1 WNHNN, CDR2 SYGVQD (reference sequence). This CDR3 region has 13 residues. The CDR3 sequence is CASRETLNTEAFF. The DNA of the CDR3 is TGCGCCAGCAGGGAAACCCTGAACACTGAAGCTTTCTTT.

The chain has TRBV12-3 or TRBV12-4 and TRBJ2-2; D is perhaps TRBD2 (6 bases). The CDR3 runs 15 residues. The V gene lost 7 bases and the J gene lost 6 bases, with 18 bases spanning the gap. Written as DNA, the CDR3 is TGTGCCAGCAAGGTCGATACTAGCTTTCCCGGGGAGCTGTTTTTT. Translated: CASKVDTSFPGELFF.

There are a few counts of this clonotype. This rearrangement joins TRBV4-3 to TRBJ1-6; no clear D gene. V lost 0 bases and J lost 7, with 7 bases in between. CDR1 and CDR2 from the germline V gene are LGHNA and YSLEER. This CDR3 is built from 14 residues. The CDR3 spells CASSQDEENSPLHF. CDR3 coding DNA: TGCGCCAGCAGCCAAGACGAGGAGAATTCACCCCTCCACTTT.

There are a few counts of this clonotype. The gene calls are TRBV6-4 and TRBJ2-3; D gene uncertain. The V gene lost 4 bases and the J gene lost 4 bases, with 9 bases spanning the gap. The CDR3 length is 13 residues. The germline V gene has CDR1 MRHNA and CDR2 SNTAGT. In DNA, the CDR3 is TGTGCCAGCAGTGCCGGCCTTCCAGATACGCAGTATTTT. It encodes CASSAGLPDTQYF.

This chain joins TRBV7-2 and TRBJ2-5, with TRBD1 identical over 7 bases. The CDR3 has 16 residues. Germline V lookup: CDR1 SGHTA, CDR2 FQGNSA. The ends lost 6 bases at V and 2 bases at J; junction bases unmatched: 12. DNA of the CDR3: TGTGCCAGCAGTCCTAGGTGGGGACAGATACAAGAGACCCAGTACTTC. It translates to CASSPRWGQIQETQYF.

The chain uses TRBV10-2 and TRBJ1-2; D gene ambiguous. Between the trimmed V and J ends, which lost 3 bases and 6 bases, there was a span of 14 bases. This CDR3 is built from 14 residues. The germline gives CDR1 WSHSY, CDR2 SAAADI. CDR3 nucleotide sequence: TGCGCCAGCAGTGACCAAGGCAGGTTTGATGGCTACACCTTC. Amino acids: CASSDQGRFDGYTF.

This chain joins TRBV28 and TRBJ1-1; 7 nucleotides align to TRBD1. Germline assignment: CDR1 MDHEN and CDR2 SYDVKM. The CDR3 has 15 amino acids. V was pared by 6 bases and J by 5 bases, with 12 bases of the junction left unmatched. CDR3 bases: TGTGCCAGCAGACACCAGGGCAGGGGGGCAACTGAAGCTTTCTTT. Its protein is CASRHQGRGATEAFF.

The rearrangement joins TRBV14 to TRBJ1-2; no definite D call. The CDR3 is 16 residues long. CDR1 and CDR2 (germline): SGHDN, FVKESK. Trimming took off 1 base at V and 5 bases at J, with 17 bases between the two ends. CDR3 sequence reads: CASSQAHSAVGYGYTF. The CDR3 region has the DNA TGTGCCAGCAGCCAAGCTCATTCCGCCGTGGGTTATGGCTACACCTTC.

The chain employs TRBV12-3 or TRBV12-4 and TRBJ2-3, with 8 positions matching TRBD2. This CDR3 comprises 14 residues. V gave up 1 base and J gave up 4 bases; unmatched junction bases: 1. The CDR3 region has the DNA TGTGCCAGCAGTTTAGGACTAGCGCCAGATACGCAGTATTTT. It yields the protein CASSLGLAPDTQYF.

The sample holds a few counts of this clonotype. The gene calls are TRBV14 and TRBJ1-2; D is possibly TRBD1 (5 bases). The CDR3 has 20 residues. V lost 1 base to trimming and J lost 1 base, with 25 bases between them. Germline CDR1 reads SGHDN; CDR2 reads FVKESK. CDR3 sequence reads: CASSQAEGFAASALNYGYTF. DNA of the CDR3: TGTGCCAGCAGCCAAGCCGAGGGGTTTGCGGCCTCGGCCCTTAACTATGGCTACACCTTC.